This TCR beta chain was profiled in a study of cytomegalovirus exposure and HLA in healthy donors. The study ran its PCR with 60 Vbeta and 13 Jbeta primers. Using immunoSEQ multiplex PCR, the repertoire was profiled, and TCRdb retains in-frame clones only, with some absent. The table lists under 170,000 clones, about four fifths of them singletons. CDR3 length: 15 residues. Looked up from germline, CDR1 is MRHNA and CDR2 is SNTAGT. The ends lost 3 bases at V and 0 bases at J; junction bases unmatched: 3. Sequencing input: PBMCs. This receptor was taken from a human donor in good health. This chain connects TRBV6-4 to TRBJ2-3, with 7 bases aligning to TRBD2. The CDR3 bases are TGTGCCAGCAGTGAGGGAGGGATTAGCACAGATACGCAGTATTTT. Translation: CASSEGGISTDTQYF.